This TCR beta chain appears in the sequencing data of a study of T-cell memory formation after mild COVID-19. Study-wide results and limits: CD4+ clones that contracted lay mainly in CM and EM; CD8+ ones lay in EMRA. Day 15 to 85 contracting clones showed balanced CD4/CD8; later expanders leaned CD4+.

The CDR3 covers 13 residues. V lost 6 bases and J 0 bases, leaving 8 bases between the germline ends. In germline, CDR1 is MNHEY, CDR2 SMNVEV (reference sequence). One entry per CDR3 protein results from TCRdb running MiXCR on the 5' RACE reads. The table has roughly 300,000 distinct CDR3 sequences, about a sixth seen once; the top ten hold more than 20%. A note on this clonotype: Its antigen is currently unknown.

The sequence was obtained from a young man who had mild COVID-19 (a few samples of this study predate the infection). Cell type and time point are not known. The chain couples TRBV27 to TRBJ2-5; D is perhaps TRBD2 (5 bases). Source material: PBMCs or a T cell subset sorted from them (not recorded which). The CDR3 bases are TGTGCCAGCAGGGAAGCGGACCAAGAGACCCAGTACTTC. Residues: CASREADQETQYF.